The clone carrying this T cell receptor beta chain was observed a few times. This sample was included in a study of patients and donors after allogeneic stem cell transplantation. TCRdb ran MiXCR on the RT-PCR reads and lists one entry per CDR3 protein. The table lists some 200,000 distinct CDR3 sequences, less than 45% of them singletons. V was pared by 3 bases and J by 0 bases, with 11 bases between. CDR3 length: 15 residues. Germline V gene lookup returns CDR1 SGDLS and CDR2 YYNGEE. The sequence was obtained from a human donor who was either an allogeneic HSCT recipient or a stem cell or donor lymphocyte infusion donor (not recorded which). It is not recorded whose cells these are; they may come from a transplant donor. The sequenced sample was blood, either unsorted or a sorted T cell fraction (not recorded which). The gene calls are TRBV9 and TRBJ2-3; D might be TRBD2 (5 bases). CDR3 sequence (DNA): TGTGCCAGCAGCGAGAGGACTGCTAGCACAGATACGCAGTATTTT. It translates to CASSERTASTDTQYF.